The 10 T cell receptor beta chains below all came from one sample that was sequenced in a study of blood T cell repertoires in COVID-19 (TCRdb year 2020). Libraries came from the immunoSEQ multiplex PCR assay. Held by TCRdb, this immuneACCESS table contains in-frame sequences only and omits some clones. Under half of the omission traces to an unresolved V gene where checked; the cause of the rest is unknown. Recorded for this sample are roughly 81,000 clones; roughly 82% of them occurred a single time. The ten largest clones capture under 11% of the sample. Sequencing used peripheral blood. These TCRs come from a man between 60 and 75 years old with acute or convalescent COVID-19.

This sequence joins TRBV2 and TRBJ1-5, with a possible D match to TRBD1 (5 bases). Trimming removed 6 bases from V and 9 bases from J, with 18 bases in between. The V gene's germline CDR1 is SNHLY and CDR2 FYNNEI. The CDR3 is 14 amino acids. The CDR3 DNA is TGTGCCAGCAGAGGGGACCCGGGGGAAGGGCCCCAGCATTTT. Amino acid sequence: CASRGDPGEGPQHF.

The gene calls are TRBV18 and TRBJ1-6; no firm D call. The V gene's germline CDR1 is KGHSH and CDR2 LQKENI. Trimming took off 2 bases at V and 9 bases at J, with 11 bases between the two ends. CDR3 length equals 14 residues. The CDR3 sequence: CASSPEGLSSPLHF. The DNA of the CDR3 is TGTGCCAGCTCACCAGAGGGCTTGAGTTCACCCCTCCACTTT.

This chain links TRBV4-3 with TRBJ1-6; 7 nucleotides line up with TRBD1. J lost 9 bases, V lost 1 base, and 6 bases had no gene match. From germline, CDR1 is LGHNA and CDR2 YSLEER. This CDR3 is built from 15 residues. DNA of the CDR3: TGCGCCAGCAGCCAAGCCCAGGGGGTTACTTCACCCCTCCACTTT. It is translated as CASSQAQGVTSPLHF.

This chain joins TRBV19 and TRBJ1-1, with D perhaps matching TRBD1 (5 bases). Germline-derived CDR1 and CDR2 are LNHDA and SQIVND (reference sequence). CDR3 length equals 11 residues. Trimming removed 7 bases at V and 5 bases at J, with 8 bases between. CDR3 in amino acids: CASNGGTEAFF. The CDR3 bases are TGTGCCAGTAACGGGGGAACTGAAGCTTTCTTT.

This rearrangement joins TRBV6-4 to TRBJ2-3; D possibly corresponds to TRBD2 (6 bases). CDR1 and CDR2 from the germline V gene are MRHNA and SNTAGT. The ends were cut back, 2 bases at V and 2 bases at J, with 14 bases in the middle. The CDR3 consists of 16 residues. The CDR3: CASSDARDFPTDTQYF. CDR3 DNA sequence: TGTGCCAGCAGTGACGCCAGGGACTTTCCCACAGATACGCAGTATTTT.

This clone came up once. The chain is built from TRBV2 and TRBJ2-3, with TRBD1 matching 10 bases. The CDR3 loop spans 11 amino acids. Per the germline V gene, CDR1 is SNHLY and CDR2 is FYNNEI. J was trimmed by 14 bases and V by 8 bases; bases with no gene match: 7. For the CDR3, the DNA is TGTGCCAGCGGGAGGGACAGGGGCGGGTATTTT. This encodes CASGRDRGGYF.

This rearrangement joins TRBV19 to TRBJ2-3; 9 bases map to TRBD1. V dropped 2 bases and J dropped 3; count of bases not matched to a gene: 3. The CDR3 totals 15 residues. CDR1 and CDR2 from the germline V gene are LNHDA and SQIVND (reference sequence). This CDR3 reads CASSISTGGTDTQYF. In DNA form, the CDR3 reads TGTGCCAGTAGTATATCGACAGGGGGTACAGATACGCAGTATTTT.

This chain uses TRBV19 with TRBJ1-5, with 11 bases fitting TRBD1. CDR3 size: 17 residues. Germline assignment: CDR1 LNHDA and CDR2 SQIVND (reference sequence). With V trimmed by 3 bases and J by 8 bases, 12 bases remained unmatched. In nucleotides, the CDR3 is TGTGCCAGTAGTATCGAGGGGGGACAGGGGGATAGGAAGCCCCAGCATTTT. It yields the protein CASSIEGGQGDRKPQHF.

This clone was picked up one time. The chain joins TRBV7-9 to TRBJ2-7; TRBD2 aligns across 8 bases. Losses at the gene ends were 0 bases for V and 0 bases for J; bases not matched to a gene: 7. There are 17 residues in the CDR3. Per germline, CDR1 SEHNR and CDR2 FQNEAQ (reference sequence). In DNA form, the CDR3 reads TGTGCCAGCAGCTTAGCGGTGGCTAGCGGGTCCTCCTACGAGCAGTACTTC. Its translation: CASSLAVASGSSYEQYF.

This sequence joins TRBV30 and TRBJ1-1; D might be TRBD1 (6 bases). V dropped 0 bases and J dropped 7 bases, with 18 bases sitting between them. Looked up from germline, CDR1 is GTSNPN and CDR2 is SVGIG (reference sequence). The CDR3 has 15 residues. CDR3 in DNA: TGTGCCTGGAGTGTACCCCAAGCAGGGGCGGGTGAAGCTTTCTTT. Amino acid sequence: CAWSVPQAGAGEAFF.